A selection of T cell receptor beta chains follows, all from one sample in a study of PD-1 blockade in mismatch repair-deficient tumors. Clones were sequenced by immunoSEQ multiplex PCR, and TCRdb holds only the in-frame ones, with some missing. The top ten clones hold around 2.6% of a sample with over 75,000 clones, approximately 84% of them seen once. The sequencing here drew on peripheral blood, taken 12 weeks after starting pembrolizumab. All receptors come from an adult with mismatch repair-deficient cancer. Each CDR3 is given with its conserved first and last residue. D genes are given only for firm matches. Size is omitted from some rows. Given values are once, few, many or a class for expanded clones.

>TRBV11-3|-|TRBJ2-7|-
TGTGCCAGCACGCGGGTCGCAGACGAGCAGTACTTC
CASTRVADEQYF
>TRBV7-2|TRBD2|TRBJ2-1|-
TGTGCCAGCAGCGTATCCCGGGACTATTACAATGAGCAGTTCTTC
CASSVSRDYYNEQFF
>TRBV6-5|-|TRBJ1-2|-
TGTGCCAGCAGGGCAGGGTATGACCAATATGGCTACACCTTC
CASRAGYDQYGYTF
>TRBV5-1|-|TRBJ1-2|-
TGCGCCAGCAGCTTGGAGGGCGGGGGAAACTATGGCTACACCTTC
CASSLEGGGNYGYTF
>TRBV30|TRBD1|TRBJ1-3|few
TGTGCCTGGGGGACAGGGCAGGCCCGGAACACCATATATTTT
CAWGTGQARNTIYF
>TRBV11-2|-|TRBJ2-1|once
TGTGCCAGCAGCTACTACACGGGCAATGAGCAGTTCTTC
CASSYYTGNEQFF
>TRBV28|-|TRBJ2-5|-
TGTGCCAGCAGCTCCCCGGGGGCCCTACAAGAGACCCAGTACTTC
CASSSPGALQETQYF
>TRBV28|-|TRBJ2-3|-
TGTGCCAGCAGTACTACAGATACGCAGTATTTT
CASSTTDTQYF
>TRBV6-4|-|TRBJ2-3|few
TGTGCCAGCAGCCCTACCGGAGCGGGCGGCACAGATACGCAGTATTTT
CASSPTGAGGTDTQYF
>TRBV5-5|TRBD1|TRBJ2-1|-
TGTGCCAGCAGCCGAGGGGGCGATTTAAATGAGCAGTTCTTC
CASSRGGDLNEQFF
>TRBV5-4|TRBD1|TRBJ1-1|once
TGTGCCAGCAGCCCGGCGACAGGGACGAACACTGAAGCTTTCTTT
CASSPATGTNTEAFF
>TRBV7-9|TRBD2|TRBJ2-1|-
TGTGCCAGCAGCACGGGCTCGGGGGGCAATGAGCAGTTCTTC
CASSTGSGGNEQFF
>TRBV5-1|-|TRBJ1-1|-
TGCGCCAGCAGCGAGGCGACCGTGGTGAACACTGAAGCTTTCTTT
CASSEATVVNTEAFF
>TRBV10-3|TRBD2|TRBJ2-3|-
TGTGCCATCAGTAGACTAGCGGGGGTAGGAGATACGCAGTATTTT
CAISRLAGVGDTQYF
>TRBV7-2|-|TRBJ2-5|once
TGTGCCAGCAGCTTCCGGCGGCCACAAGAGACCCAGTACTTC
CASSFRRPQETQYF
>TRBV9|TRBD2|TRBJ2-1|-
TGTGCCAGCAGCGGCGGGACTAGCGGGGGAAGCTCCTACAATGAGCAGTTCTTC
CASSGGTSGGSSYNEQFF
>TRBV6-5|-|TRBJ2-7|few
TGTGCCAGCAGCCAGAGGGGAACCGAGCAGTACTTC
CASSQRGTEQYF
>TRBV14|-|TRBJ1-4|-
TGTGCCAGCAGCCGACTAGGGGACAAAGAAAAACTGTTTTTT
CASSRLGDKEKLFF
>TRBV18|-|TRBJ2-2|-
TGTGCCAGCTCACCAATTAGCGGAGCGAACACCGGGGAGCTGTTTTTT
CASSPISGANTGELFF
>TRBV9|-|TRBJ2-1|-
TGTGCCAGCAGTGTCAAGTACAATGAGCAGTTCTTC
CASSVKYNEQFF
>TRBV7-9|-|TRBJ2-3|few
TGTGCCAGCGGGCTTGAGCAGTATTTT
CASGLEQYF
>TRBV6-5|TRBD2|TRBJ2-4|-
TGTGCCAGCAGTCAAGCGGGACTACTCACGAAGTACTTC
CASSQAGLLTKYF
>TRBV5-1|TRBD2|TRBJ2-6|-
TGCGCCAGCAGCGCAGCCCTTGGGGCGGGAGGTGGAGGGGCCAACGTCCTGACTTTC
CASSAALGAGGGGANVLTF
>TRBV7-8|-|TRBJ2-7|-
TGTGCCAGCAGCAGTGTGAGTGTGGACGAGCAGTACTTC
CASSSVSVDEQYF